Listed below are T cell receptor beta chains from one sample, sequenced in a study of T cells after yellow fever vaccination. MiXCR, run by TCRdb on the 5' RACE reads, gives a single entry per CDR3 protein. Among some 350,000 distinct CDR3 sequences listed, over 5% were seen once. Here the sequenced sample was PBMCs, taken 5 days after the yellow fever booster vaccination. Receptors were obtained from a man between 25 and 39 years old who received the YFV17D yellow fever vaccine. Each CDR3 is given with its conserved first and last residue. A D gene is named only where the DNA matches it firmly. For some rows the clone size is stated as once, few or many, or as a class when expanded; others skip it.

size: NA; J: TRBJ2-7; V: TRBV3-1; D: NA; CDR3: CASSLDPQTGGEQYF; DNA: TGTGCCAGCAGCCTCGACCCCCAGACAGGCGGCGAGCAGTACTTC
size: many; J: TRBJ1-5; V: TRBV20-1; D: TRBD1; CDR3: CSAMGQEKVGPNQPQHF; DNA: TGCAGTGCTATGGGACAGGAGAAGGTTGGGCCGAATCAGCCCCAGCATTTT
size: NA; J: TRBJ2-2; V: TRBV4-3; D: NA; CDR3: CASSQDQGPLTGELFF; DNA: TGCGCCAGCAGCCAAGATCAGGGCCCACTCACCGGGGAGCTGTTTTTT
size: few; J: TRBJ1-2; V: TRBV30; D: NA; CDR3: CAWSVPNSAGYTF; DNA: TGTGCCTGGAGTGTGCCCAACTCGGCTGGCTACACCTTC
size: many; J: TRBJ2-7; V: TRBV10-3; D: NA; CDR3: CAISDPVASSYEQYF; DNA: TGTGCCATCAGTGATCCTGTCGCCAGCTCCTACGAGCAGTACTTC
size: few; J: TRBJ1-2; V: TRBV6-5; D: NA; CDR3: CASSNGGSYGYTF; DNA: TGTGCCAGCAGTAACGGGGGCTCCTATGGCTACACCTTC
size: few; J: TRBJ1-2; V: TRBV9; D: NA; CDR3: CASSDSPAGAFNYGYTF; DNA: TGTGCCAGCAGCGACTCCCCGGCAGGGGCCTTTAACTATGGCTACACCTTC
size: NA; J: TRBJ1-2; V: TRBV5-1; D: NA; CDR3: CASSVQGEGYGYTF; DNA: TGCGCCAGCAGCGTCCAGGGAGAAGGCTATGGCTACACCTTC
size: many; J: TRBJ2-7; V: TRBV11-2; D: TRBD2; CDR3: CASSLVISAGANEQYF; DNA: TGTGCCAGCAGCTTAGTCATATCAGCGGGAGCGAACGAGCAGTACTTC
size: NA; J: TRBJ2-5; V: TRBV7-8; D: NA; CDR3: CASSLGRQQETQYF; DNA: TGTGCCAGCAGCTTAGGCCGACAACAAGAGACCCAGTACTTC
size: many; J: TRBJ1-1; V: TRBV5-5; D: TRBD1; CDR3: CASSHSTGTGPNTEAFF; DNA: TGTGCCAGCAGCCATTCAACCGGGACAGGGCCGAACACTGAAGCTTTCTTT
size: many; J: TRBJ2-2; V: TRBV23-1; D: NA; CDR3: CASSQSNTGELFF; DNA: TGCGCCAGCAGTCAATCTAACACCGGGGAGCTGTTTTTT
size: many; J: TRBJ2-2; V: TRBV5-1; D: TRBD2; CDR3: CASSLGTSGYTGELFF; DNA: TGCGCCAGCAGCCTAGGGACTAGCGGCTACACCGGGGAGCTGTTTTTT
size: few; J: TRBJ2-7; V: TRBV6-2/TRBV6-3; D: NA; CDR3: CASSQKRYEQYF; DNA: TGTGCCAGCAGTCAGAAGCGGTACGAGCAGTACTTC
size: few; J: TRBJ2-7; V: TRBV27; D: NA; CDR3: CASSFVGASYEQYF; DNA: TGTGCCAGCAGTTTCGTGGGAGCCTCCTACGAGCAGTACTTC
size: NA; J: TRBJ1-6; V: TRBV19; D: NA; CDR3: CASSMGPENSPLHF; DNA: TGTGCCAGTAGTATGGGACCGGAGAATTCACCCCTCCACTTT
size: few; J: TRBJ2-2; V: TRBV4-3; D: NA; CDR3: CASSQDSRSNTGELFF; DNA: TGCGCCAGCAGCCAAGATAGCCGGTCCAACACCGGGGAGCTGTTTTTT
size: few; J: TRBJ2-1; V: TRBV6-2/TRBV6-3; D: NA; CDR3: CASSYLRGGNEQFF; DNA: TGTGCCAGCAGTTATCTCAGGGGAGGCAATGAGCAGTTCTTC
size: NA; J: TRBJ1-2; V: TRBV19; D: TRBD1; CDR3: CASSKGQIYGYTF; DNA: TGTGCCAGTAGTAAGGGACAGATCTATGGCTACACCTTC
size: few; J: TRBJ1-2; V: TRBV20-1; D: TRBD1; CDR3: CSARLQGAGYGYTF; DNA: TGCAGTGCTAGACTACAGGGGGCTGGCTATGGCTACACCTTC
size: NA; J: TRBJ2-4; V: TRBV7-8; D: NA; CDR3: CASSPAAPWTKNIQYF; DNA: TGTGCCAGCAGCCCCGCCGCTCCGTGGACCAAAAACATTCAGTACTTC
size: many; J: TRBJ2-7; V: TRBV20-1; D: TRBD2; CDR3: CSARDSASGASYEQYF; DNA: TGCAGTGCTAGAGATTCCGCTAGCGGGGCGTCCTACGAGCAGTACTTC
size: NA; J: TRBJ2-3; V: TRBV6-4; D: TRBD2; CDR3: CASSDGTSGADTQYF; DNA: TGTGCCAGCAGTGACGGGACTAGCGGGGCAGATACGCAGTATTTT
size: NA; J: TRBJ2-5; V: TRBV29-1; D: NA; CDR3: CSVMGQGNQETQYF; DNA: TGCAGCGTCATGGGGCAGGGAAACCAAGAGACCCAGTACTTC
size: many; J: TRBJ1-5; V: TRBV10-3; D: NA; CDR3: CAISAASNQPQHF; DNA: TGTGCCATCAGCGCAGCCAGCAATCAGCCCCAGCATTTT
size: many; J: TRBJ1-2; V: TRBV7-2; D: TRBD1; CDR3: CASSPGQVVDGYTF; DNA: TGTGCCAGCAGCCCAGGACAGGTCGTGGATGGCTACACCTTC
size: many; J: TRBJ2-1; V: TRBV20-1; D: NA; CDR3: CSARPRERRQEQFF; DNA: TGCAGTGCTAGACCACGGGAGCGGAGACAGGAGCAGTTCTTC
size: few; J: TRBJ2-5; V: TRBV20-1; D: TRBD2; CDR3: CSARRLAGARRAETQYF; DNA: TGCAGTGCTAGGCGCCTAGCGGGAGCACGTCGGGCGGAGACCCAGTACTTC
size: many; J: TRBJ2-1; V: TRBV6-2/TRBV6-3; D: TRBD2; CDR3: CASRLTLASDNEQFF; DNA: TGTGCCAGCCGACTTACACTAGCGTCGGACAATGAGCAGTTCTTC
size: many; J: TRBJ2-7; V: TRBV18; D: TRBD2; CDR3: CASSPGRNPYEQYF; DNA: TGTGCCAGCTCACCCGGGAGGAATCCCTACGAGCAGTACTTC
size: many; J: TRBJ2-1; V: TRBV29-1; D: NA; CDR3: CSVDRSRTGFF; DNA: TGCAGCGTTGATCGGAGCCGCACCGGGTTCTTC
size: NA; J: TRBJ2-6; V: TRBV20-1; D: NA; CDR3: CSAGAGANVLTF; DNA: TGCAGTGCTGGGGCTGGGGCCAACGTCCTGACTTTC
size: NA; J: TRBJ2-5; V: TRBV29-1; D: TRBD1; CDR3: CSVSGTGGFRETQYF; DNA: TGCAGCGTTTCCGGGACAGGGGGGTTCCGAGAGACCCAGTACTTC
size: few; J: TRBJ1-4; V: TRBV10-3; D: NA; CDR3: CAISERGDEKLFF; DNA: TGTGCCATCAGTGAGAGGGGGGACGAAAAACTGTTTTTT
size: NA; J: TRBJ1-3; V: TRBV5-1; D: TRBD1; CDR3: CASSPTGDARNTIYF; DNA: TGCGCCAGCAGCCCGACAGGGGACGCTAGGAACACCATATATTTT
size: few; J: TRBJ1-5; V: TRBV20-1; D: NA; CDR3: CSAKRTAYSNQPQHF; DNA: TGCAGTGCGAAACGGACCGCTTATAGCAATCAGCCCCAGCATTTT
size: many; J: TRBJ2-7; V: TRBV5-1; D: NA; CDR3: CASREAYYEQYF; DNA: TGCGCCAGCAGGGAGGCGTACTACGAGCAGTACTTC
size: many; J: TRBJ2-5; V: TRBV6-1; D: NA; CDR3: CASIVRGGAALETQYF; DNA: TGTGCCAGCATAGTCCGGGGCGGGGCAGCCTTAGAGACCCAGTACTTC